Listed below are T cell receptor beta chains from one sample, sequenced in a study of regulatory T cells in long-lasting Graves disease. TCRdb used MiXCR to reprocess the multiplex PCR reads, holding one entry per CDR3 protein. This table holds some 340,000 distinct CDR3 sequences, about 23% found once. Sequencing used peripheral blood mononuclear cells (PBMCs), obtained when the disease was refractory, from a patient treated with antithyroid drugs. The receptors were sampled from a woman in her 40s with Graves disease. Each CDR3 is given with its conserved first and last residue. A D gene is named only where the DNA matches it firmly.

v_call: TRBV5-1
d_call: TRBD1
cdr3_aa: CASKFVGTGDSPLHF

v_call: TRBV12-3/TRBV12-4
d_call: NA
cdr3_aa: CASSLADPNTGELFF

v_call: TRBV19
d_call: NA
cdr3_aa: CASSIVSGTITQPQHF

v_call: TRBV28
d_call: TRBD2
cdr3_aa: CASSPGGGLPYEQYF

v_call: TRBV7-9
d_call: NA
cdr3_aa: CATLEETQYF

v_call: TRBV6-9
d_call: TRBD1
cdr3_aa: CASSSSGTGLQETQYF

v_call: TRBV5-6
d_call: TRBD1
cdr3_aa: CASSTPDREFPEAFF

v_call: TRBV2
d_call: TRBD1
cdr3_aa: CASSRGQGEQYF

v_call: TRBV3-1
d_call: TRBD2
cdr3_aa: CASSPSGLRETQYF

v_call: TRBV28
d_call: NA
cdr3_aa: CASSETGITEAFF

v_call: TRBV3-1
d_call: NA
cdr3_aa: CASSQDRGASGANVLTF

v_call: TRBV27
d_call: TRBD2
cdr3_aa: CASSEAGGRTGELFF

v_call: TRBV19
d_call: TRBD1
cdr3_aa: CASSPPGTANQPQHF

v_call: TRBV5-6
d_call: NA
cdr3_aa: CASSLARQPPNYGYTF

v_call: TRBV29-1
d_call: NA
cdr3_aa: CSVEGRSYSYNEQFF

v_call: TRBV6-5
d_call: NA
cdr3_aa: CASSLVLRGAGYTF

v_call: TRBV7-9
d_call: NA
cdr3_aa: CASSLSNTGELFF

v_call: TRBV4-1
d_call: TRBD1
cdr3_aa: CASSQLGQGRPEAFF

v_call: TRBV11-2
d_call: TRBD2
cdr3_aa: CASSLGLAGGPEGKTQYF

v_call: TRBV20-1
d_call: NA
cdr3_aa: CSARASSGANVLTF

v_call: TRBV28
d_call: NA
cdr3_aa: CASSLQGWGYTF

v_call: TRBV11-1
d_call: NA
cdr3_aa: CASSSVRKGRSTEAFF

v_call: TRBV27
d_call: NA
cdr3_aa: CASSWTMDTVSYEQYF

v_call: TRBV10-3
d_call: TRBD1
cdr3_aa: CAISESPGQGLVFTEAFF

v_call: TRBV13
d_call: NA
cdr3_aa: CATHRRGLGEQYF

v_call: TRBV5-1
d_call: TRBD1
cdr3_aa: CASSVDRDGYTF

v_call: TRBV5-6
d_call: NA
cdr3_aa: CASSLAPSETQYF

v_call: TRBV9
d_call: TRBD1
cdr3_aa: CASSTFPRDRGLMNTEAFF

v_call: TRBV12-5
d_call: TRBD1
cdr3_aa: CASGLERDSRYLSTEAFF

v_call: TRBV28
d_call: NA
cdr3_aa: CASRTAPRTVSTGHYGYTF

v_call: TRBV6-5
d_call: TRBD2
cdr3_aa: CASSYLPSHGLAGYYEQYF

v_call: TRBV10-1
d_call: NA
cdr3_aa: CASSEGGTDTQYF

v_call: TRBV28
d_call: TRBD2
cdr3_aa: CASSSPAGGKEQYF

v_call: TRBV11-2
d_call: NA
cdr3_aa: CASSLGSRFYEQYF

v_call: TRBV28
d_call: NA
cdr3_aa: CASSLQARANQPQHF

v_call: TRBV7-8
d_call: NA
cdr3_aa: CASRFSVADGYTF

v_call: TRBV5-6
d_call: NA
cdr3_aa: CASSLARGFTGELFF

v_call: TRBV7-8
d_call: TRBD1
cdr3_aa: CASSLDRGTATEAFF

v_call: TRBV2
d_call: NA
cdr3_aa: CASSDLGNQPQHF

v_call: TRBV4-1
d_call: NA
cdr3_aa: CASSQYRQPVSSYEQYF

v_call: TRBV27
d_call: NA
cdr3_aa: CASSLSSGPLMYEQYF

v_call: TRBV27
d_call: NA
cdr3_aa: CASLRRDLLGGELFF